A selection of T cell receptor beta chains follows, all from one sample in a study of blood T cell repertoires in COVID-19. Some clones are missing from TCRdb's copy, which holds only in-frame ones; the method was immunoSEQ multiplex PCR. Here the sample spans 150,000 or so clones, roughly 80% being singletons. The sample consisted of PBMCs or T cells enriched from blood (not recorded which). These receptors were collected from a woman aged 50 to 65 who had recovered from COVID-19. CDR3s leave out the opening cysteine and the closing phenylalanine or tryptophan. Each record gives: V gene, CDR3 length, J gene, CDR3 protein.

v_gene: TRBV18; len: 11; j_gene: TRBJ2-1; CDR3aa: ASSPPDGRGEF
v_gene: TRBV28; len: 14; j_gene: TRBJ2-1; CDR3aa: ASSLRSGTTLKEQF
v_gene: TRBV19; len: 14; j_gene: TRBJ2-3; CDR3aa: ASSTRSGGGTDTQY
v_gene: TRBV3-1/TRBV3-2; len: 17; j_gene: TRBJ2-7; CDR3aa: ASSQDTPITSGKTYEQY
v_gene: TRBV7-2; len: 12; j_gene: TRBJ1-3; CDR3aa: ASSLGGLGNTIY
v_gene: TRBV5-6; len: 12; j_gene: TRBJ1-1; CDR3aa: ASSPTGVWAEAF
v_gene: TRBV18; len: 12; j_gene: TRBJ1-1; CDR3aa: ASSPQEGITEAF
v_gene: TRBV5-6; len: 14; j_gene: TRBJ2-1; CDR3aa: ASSPQPAGGGIGQF
v_gene: TRBV24-1; len: 14; j_gene: TRBJ2-2; CDR3aa: ATSDLRARGTGELF
v_gene: TRBV29-1; len: 14; j_gene: TRBJ1-4; CDR3aa: SVEANSRTGNGKLF
v_gene: TRBV2; len: 12; j_gene: TRBJ2-4; CDR3aa: ASSDRGNKNIQY
v_gene: TRBV5-6; len: 12; j_gene: TRBJ2-7; CDR3aa: ASSTTTRTYEQY
v_gene: TRBV7-2; len: 12; j_gene: TRBJ1-1; CDR3aa: ASSTFLVGAEAF
v_gene: TRBV7-2; len: 12; j_gene: TRBJ2-3; CDR3aa: ASSLTSGTDTQY
v_gene: TRBV6-5; len: 11; j_gene: TRBJ2-2; CDR3aa: ASRIKNTGELF
v_gene: TRBV6-6; len: 9; j_gene: TRBJ2-7; CDR3aa: ASTAAYEQY
v_gene: TRBV11-1; len: 13; j_gene: TRBJ2-7; CDR3aa: ASSPLGLAGYEQY